The next 25 T cell receptor beta chains were all read from a single sample in a study of blood T cell repertoires in COVID-19. Assay used: immunoSEQ multiplex PCR; TCRdb lists only in-frame clones, some missing. The sample yields 300,000 to 400,000 clones, around 82% seen once. Sequencing was carried out using peripheral blood. The source of these receptors is a young man with active or convalescent COVID-19.

J is TRBJ1-1 and V is TRBV24-1; D not resolved. CDR3 length: 16 residues. Germline values: CDR1 KGHDR, CDR2 SFDVKD. V gave up 6 bases and J gave up 6 bases, with 22 bases separating them. The CDR3 spells CATSPPRPRVTPEAFF. CDR3 coding DNA: TGTGCCACCAGTCCACCCCGGCCGAGGGTAACTCCTGAAGCTTTCTTT.

This clone is a singleton in its sample. The CDR3 DNA sequence: TGTGCCAGCAGCCCTCGTACATCGGGTGATACGCAGTATTTT. Protein sequence: CASSPRTSGDTQYF. The J gene is TRBJ2-3, the V gene TRBV7-2, with D uncertain. Germline loops: CDR1 SGHTA, CDR2 FQGNSA. Trimming pared 5 bases from V and 6 bases from J, leaving 15 bases between. The CDR3 has 14 amino acids.

J is TRBJ1-4 and V is TRBV7-8; possibly TRBD1 for D (6 bases). CDR3 length equals 13 residues. Germline assignment: CDR1 SGHVS and CDR2 FQNEAQ. V was shortened by 3 bases and J by 5 bases, with 7 bases between the two germline ends. CDR3 bases: TGTGCCAGCAGCTTCAGGGGAAATGAAAAACTGTTTTTT. It codes for CASSFRGNEKLFF. Full variable domain (missing parts from reference TRBV7-8 and TRBJ1-4): GAGVSQSPRYKVAKRGQDVALRCDPISGHVSLFWYQQALGQGPEFLTYFQNEAQLDKSGLPSDRFFAERPEGSVSTLKIQRTQQEDSAVYLCASSFRGNEKLFFGSGTQLSVL.

V usage is TRBV5-4 and J usage is TRBJ2-7; weak D call: TRBD1 (5 bases). The V and J ends lost 3 bases and 3 bases respectively, with 10 bases between them. The CDR3 spans 13 residues. The germline V gene has CDR1 SGHNT and CDR2 YYREEE (reference sequence). CDR3 sequence: CASSWAGNYEQYF. CDR3 nucleotides: TGTGCCAGCAGCTGGGCAGGGAACTACGAGCAGTACTTC.

Comments on this clone: This CDR3 is also generated by other DNA sequences in the sample. The chain combines TRBV7-2 with TRBJ1-1; D is unresolved. The V gene's germline CDR1 is SGHTA and CDR2 FQGNSA. Trimming shortened V by 3 bases and J by 1 base, and 6 bases separated the two germline ends. The CDR3 totals 13 residues. The CDR3: CASSFRGNTEAFF. As DNA, the CDR3 is TGTGCCAGCAGCTTTCGGGGGAACACTGAAGCTTTCTTT.

V and J are TRBV5-1 and TRBJ1-1, with D possibly matching TRBD1 (6 bases). Germline lookup yields CDR1 SGHRS and CDR2 YFSETQ. V was pared by 0 bases and J by 1 base, with 7 bases between. This CDR3 spans 14 amino acids. The chain's CDR3 is CASSLDRANTEAFF. CDR3 sequence (DNA): TGCGCCAGCAGCTTGGACAGGGCGAACACTGAAGCTTTCTTT.

This clone is a singleton in its sample. The chain has TRBV5-4 and TRBJ1-4; possibly TRBD1 for D (5 bases). The germline CDR1 and CDR2 sequences are SGHNT and YYREEE (reference sequence). V was trimmed by 3 bases and J by 8 bases, leaving 17 bases between them. The CDR3 is made up of 15 amino acids. The CDR3 sequence: CASSYDGGLEEKLFF. The CDR3 DNA reads TGTGCCAGCAGCTACGATGGGGGGTTGGAAGAAAAACTGTTTTTT.

The gene calls are TRBV4-3 and TRBJ2-7, with 8 bases identical to TRBD2. Trimming took 4 bases from V and 7 from J; bases not matched to a gene: 9. The CDR3 is 14 residues long. Germline loops: CDR1 LGHNA, CDR2 YSLEER. The CDR3 loop reads CASSRGAGAREQYF. CDR3 bases: TGCGCCAGCAGCCGCGGAGCGGGGGCAAGGGAGCAGTACTTC.

V is TRBV30 and J is TRBJ1-5; D is possibly TRBD1 (5 bases). This CDR3 comprises 14 residues. The V gene's germline CDR1 is GTSNPN and CDR2 SVGIG (reference sequence). Trimming left V 1 base short and J 1 base short, with 8 bases between. This CDR3 is CAWSGGASNQPQHF. Written as DNA, the CDR3 is TGTGCCTGGAGTGGCGGGGCGAGCAATCAGCCCCAGCATTTT.

This chain uses TRBV28 with TRBJ1-5; 8 bases agree with TRBD1. Germline-derived CDR1 and CDR2 are MDHEN and SYDVKM. This CDR3 has 14 residues. V trimming: 5 bases; J trimming: 6 bases; junction bases outside the gene matches: 6. The CDR3 here is CASSGGTGTQPQHF. The CDR3 DNA is TGTGCCAGCAGTGGGGGGACAGGTACTCAGCCCCAGCATTTT.

V usage is TRBV7-8 and J usage is TRBJ2-7; 11 nucleotides align to TRBD2. Germline V gene sequence: CDR1 SGHVS, CDR2 FQNEAQ. Trimming at V came to 5 bases and at J to 4 bases, leaving 7 bases not matched to a gene. The CDR3 totals 15 residues. The CDR3, as DNA: TGTGCCAGCAGCATCCTAGCGGGAGGTCTTTACGAGCAGTACTTC. Translating it yields CASSILAGGLYEQYF.

The chain carries TRBV30 and TRBJ2-2; 13 nucleotides align to TRBD2. The ends lost 1 base at V and 2 bases at J; junction bases unmatched: 25. Germline V gene sequence: CDR1 GTSNPN, CDR2 SVGIG (reference sequence). This CDR3 is 24 amino acids long. This CDR3 reads CAWSEGPMTSGGPFILSNTGELFF. The CDR3 region has the DNA TGTGCCTGGAGTGAAGGCCCCATGACTAGCGGGGGGCCTTTCATTCTCTCAAACACCGGGGAGCTGTTTTTT.

The chain is built from TRBV7-2 and TRBJ2-1, with TRBD2 identical over 10 bases. Per germline, CDR1 SGHTA and CDR2 FQGNSA. The V and J ends lost 4 bases and 0 bases, in that order; junction bases with no gene match: 6. CDR3 length: 17 amino acids. This chain's CDR3 is CASSWSGTSVSYNEQFF. The CDR3 bases are TGTGCCAGCAGCTGGTCCGGGACTAGCGTCTCCTACAATGAGCAGTTCTTC.

This clone was seen a few times. V usage is TRBV11-3 and J usage is TRBJ1-3, with D unresolved. Trimming shortened V by 5 bases and J by 0 bases, and 5 bases separated the two germline ends. From germline, CDR1 is SGHNT and CDR2 YENEEA. The CDR3 has 13 amino acids. DNA of the CDR3: TGTGCCAGCAGCCGTCTCTCTGGAAACACCATATATTTT. It encodes CASSRLSGNTIYF.

The rearrangement links TRBV16 to TRBJ1-2; 10 nucleotides line up with TRBD1. Germline V gene data show CDR1 as KGHSY and CDR2 as FQNENV. The V segment lost 2 bases and the J segment 7 bases; nucleotides outside the gene matches: 7. CDR3 length equals 15 residues. CDR3 sequence reads: CASSQGTGVLFGYTF. The CDR3 DNA sequence: TGTGCCAGCAGCCAAGGGACAGGGGTATTGTTTGGCTACACCTTC.

The V gene is TRBV29-1, the J gene TRBJ1-1, with 8 bases that match TRBD1. The CDR3 extends over 13 amino acids. With V trimmed by 5 bases and J by 1 base, 3 bases remained unmatched. Germline V gene lookup returns CDR1 SQVTM and CDR2 ANQGSEA. The DNA for the CDR3 is TGCAGCGTTCAACAGGGGGGGAACACTGAAGCTTTCTTT. Translating gives CSVQQGGNTEAFF.

A single count supports this clone. This chain connects TRBV6-5 to TRBJ1-1; 7 bases match TRBD1. J lost 8 bases, V lost 0 bases, and 3 bases had no gene match. Germline-derived CDR1 and CDR2 are MNHEY and SVGAGI. This CDR3 has 13 residues. The CDR3: CASSYSATGEAFF. CDR3 coding DNA: TGTGCCAGCAGTTACTCAGCGACAGGGGAAGCTTTCTTT.

The V gene is TRBV6-4, the J gene TRBJ2-7, with TRBD1 matching over 9 bases. The germline V gene encodes CDR1 MRHNA and CDR2 SNTAGT. V dropped 4 bases and J dropped 3; count of bases not matched to a gene: 4. This CDR3 has 14 residues. The DNA for the CDR3 is TGTGCCAGCAGTGTCGGGACAGGGAACTACGAGCAGTACTTC. Its protein product is CASSVGTGNYEQYF.

The chain couples TRBV6-6 to TRBJ1-5; possibly TRBD1 for D (6 bases). The ends were cut back, 0 bases at V and 5 bases at J, with 8 bases in the middle. Germline V gene lookup returns CDR1 MNHNY and CDR2 SVGAGI (reference sequence). The CDR3 has 14 residues. The chain's CDR3 is CASSYSNRDQPQHF. CDR3 nucleotide sequence: TGTGCCAGCAGTTACTCGAACAGGGATCAGCCCCAGCATTTT.

The rearrangement joins TRBV7-2 to TRBJ1-1; 7 nucleotides match TRBD1. The germline gives CDR1 SGHTA, CDR2 FQGNSA. The length of the CDR3 is 15 residues. The V and J ends lost 5 bases and 0 bases, in that order; junction bases with no gene match: 6. DNA for the CDR3: TGTGCCAGCAGCCCCCAGACAGGGATGAACACTGAAGCTTTCTTT. Translating gives CASSPQTGMNTEAFF.

DNA for the CDR3: TGTGCCAGCAGGGTCACAGGGCTGGCACCCCTCCACTTT. It yields the protein CASRVTGLAPLHF. The chain is built from TRBV7-9 and TRBJ1-6; TRBD1 might be the D (6 bases). The germline CDR1 and CDR2 sequences are SEHNR and FQNEAQ (reference sequence). This CDR3 spans 13 amino acids. Trimming removed 6 bases from V and 11 bases from J, with 14 bases in between.

The gene calls are TRBV11-2 and TRBJ1-2; 8 bases line up with TRBD1. Germline V gives CDR1 SGHAT, CDR2 FQNNGV. The junction had 2 bases not matched to a gene; V was cut back by 1 base and J by 1 base. The CDR3 is made up of 15 amino acids. CDR3 sequence reads: CASSLATGGNYGYTF. The CDR3, as DNA: TGTGCCAGCAGCTTAGCCACAGGGGGTAACTATGGCTACACCTTC. Variable domain in full (rest from reference TRBV11-2 and TRBJ1-2): EAGVAQSPRYKIIEKRQSVAFWCNPISGHATLYWYQQILGQGPKLLIQFQNNGVVDDSQLPKDRFSAERLKGVDSTLKIQPAKLEDSAVYLCASSLATGGNYGYTFGSGTRLTVV.

The V gene is TRBV19, the J gene TRBJ1-1; weak D call: TRBD1 (6 bases). Germline CDR1 LNHDA, CDR2 SQIVND (reference sequence). Trimming shortened V by 3 bases and J by 6 bases, and 8 bases separated the two germline ends. The CDR3 is made up of 12 amino acids. CDR3 loop: CASSMGASEAFF. Written as DNA, the CDR3 is TGTGCCAGTAGTATGGGGGCCTCTGAAGCTTTCTTT.

The V call is TRBV4-1, the J call TRBJ1-2; the D is unclear. Deletions cut 1 base from V and 8 bases from J, with 14 bases between. The CDR3 has 14 residues. Germline CDR1 and CDR2: MGHRA and YSYEKL. The CDR3 coding sequence is TGCGCCAGCAGCCAAGCTCGGGGATCGGGCGGCTACACCTTC. Translated: CASSQARGSGGYTF.

The V gene is TRBV30, the J gene TRBJ1-5, with D possibly being TRBD1 (6 bases). The CDR3 covers 16 residues. The germline gives CDR1 GTSNPN, CDR2 SVGIG (reference sequence). Between the trimmed V and J ends, which lost 3 bases and 0 bases, there was a span of 15 bases. Here the CDR3 DNA reads TGTGCCTGGAGCCGCCCCGGACAGTATAGCAATCAGCCCCAGCATTTT. Amino acid sequence: CAWSRPGQYSNQPQHF.